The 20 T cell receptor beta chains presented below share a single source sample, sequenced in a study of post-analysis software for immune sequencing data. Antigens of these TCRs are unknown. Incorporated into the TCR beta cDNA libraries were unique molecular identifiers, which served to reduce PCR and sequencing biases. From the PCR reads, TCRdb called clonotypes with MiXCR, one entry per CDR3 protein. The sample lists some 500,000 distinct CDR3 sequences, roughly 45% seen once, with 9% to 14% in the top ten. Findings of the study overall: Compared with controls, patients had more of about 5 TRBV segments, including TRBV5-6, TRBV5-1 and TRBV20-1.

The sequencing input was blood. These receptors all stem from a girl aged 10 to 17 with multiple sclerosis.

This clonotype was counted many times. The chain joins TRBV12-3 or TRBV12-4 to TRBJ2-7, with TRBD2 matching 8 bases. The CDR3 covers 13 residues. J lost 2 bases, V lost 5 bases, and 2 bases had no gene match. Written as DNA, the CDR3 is TGTGCCAGCAGTACGGGACTAGCCTACGAGCAGTACTTC. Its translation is CASSTGLAYEQYF.

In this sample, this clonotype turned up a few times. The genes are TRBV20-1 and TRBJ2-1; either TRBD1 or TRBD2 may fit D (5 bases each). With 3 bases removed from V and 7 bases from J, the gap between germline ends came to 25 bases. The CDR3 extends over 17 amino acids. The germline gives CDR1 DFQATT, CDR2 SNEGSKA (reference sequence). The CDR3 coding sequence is TGCAGTGCTAGGCCCCGGGACGTAGCCGCCCGGTGGAATGAGCAGTTCTTC. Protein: CSARPRDVAARWNEQFF.

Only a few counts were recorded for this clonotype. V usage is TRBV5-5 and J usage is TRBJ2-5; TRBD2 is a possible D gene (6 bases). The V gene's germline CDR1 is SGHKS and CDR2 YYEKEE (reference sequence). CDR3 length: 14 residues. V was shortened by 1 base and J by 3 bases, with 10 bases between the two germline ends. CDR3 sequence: CASSLRLDEETQYF. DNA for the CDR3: TGTGCCAGCAGCTTGCGACTAGATGAAGAGACCCAGTACTTC.

The chain's CDR3 is CASSLGAGLYGYTF. The CDR3 coding sequence is TGTGCCAGCAGTCTGGGGGCAGGGCTGTATGGCTACACCTTC. V gene TRBV11-2 combines with J gene TRBJ1-2; perhaps TRBD1 as D (6 bases). Trimming took off 6 bases at V and 5 bases at J, with 16 bases between the two ends. In germline, CDR1 is SGHAT, CDR2 FQNNGV. The CDR3 loop spans 14 amino acids.

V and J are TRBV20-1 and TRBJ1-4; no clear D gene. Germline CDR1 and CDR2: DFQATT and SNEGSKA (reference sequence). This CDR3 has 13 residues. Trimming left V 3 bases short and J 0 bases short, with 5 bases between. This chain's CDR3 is CSASRSTNEKLFF. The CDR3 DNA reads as TGCAGTGCTAGTCGGTCAACTAATGAAAAACTGTTTTTT.

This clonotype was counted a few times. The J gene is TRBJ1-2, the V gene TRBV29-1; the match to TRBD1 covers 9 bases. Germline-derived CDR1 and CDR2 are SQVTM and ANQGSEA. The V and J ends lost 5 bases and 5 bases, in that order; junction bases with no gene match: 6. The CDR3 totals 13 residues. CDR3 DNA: TGCAGCGTTTCTGACAGGGGGGGATATGGCTACACCTTC. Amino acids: CSVSDRGGYGYTF.

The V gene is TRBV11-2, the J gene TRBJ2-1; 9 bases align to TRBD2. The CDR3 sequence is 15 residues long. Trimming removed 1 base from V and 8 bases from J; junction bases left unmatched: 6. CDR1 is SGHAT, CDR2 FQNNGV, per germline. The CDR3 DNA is TGTGCCAGCAGCTTAGCAGCGGGAGGATGGGATGAGCAGTTCTTC. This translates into CASSLAAGGWDEQFF.

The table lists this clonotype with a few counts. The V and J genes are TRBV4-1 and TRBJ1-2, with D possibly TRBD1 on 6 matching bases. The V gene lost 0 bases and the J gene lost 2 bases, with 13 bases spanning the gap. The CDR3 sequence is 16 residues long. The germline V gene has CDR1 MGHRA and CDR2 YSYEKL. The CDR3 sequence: CASSQDMDSVNYGYTF. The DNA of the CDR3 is TGCGCCAGCAGCCAAGATATGGACAGTGTGAACTATGGCTACACCTTC.

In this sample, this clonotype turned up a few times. The CDR3 bases are TGCGCCAGCAGCCAAGATCTGAGCGGTTATGGCTACACCTTC. Amino acid sequence: CASSQDLSGYGYTF. V is TRBV4-3 and J is TRBJ1-2, with unresolved D. The CDR3 consists of 14 residues. Germline V gene lookup returns CDR1 LGHNA and CDR2 YSLEER. Trimming removed 0 bases at V and 5 bases at J, with 10 bases between.

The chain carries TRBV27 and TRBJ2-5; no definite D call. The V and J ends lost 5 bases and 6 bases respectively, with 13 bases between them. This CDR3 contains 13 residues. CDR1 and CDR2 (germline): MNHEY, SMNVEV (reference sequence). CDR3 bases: TGTGCCAGCAGTCCCCGCGGCCGGCAGACCCAGTACTTC. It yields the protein CASSPRGRQTQYF.

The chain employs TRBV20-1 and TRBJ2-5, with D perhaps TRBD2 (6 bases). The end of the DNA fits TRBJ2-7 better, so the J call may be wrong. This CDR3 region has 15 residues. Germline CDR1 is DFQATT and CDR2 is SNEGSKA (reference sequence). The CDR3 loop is CSASNLGTWLYEQYF. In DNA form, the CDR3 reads TGCAGTGCTAGTAATCTGGGGACTTGGCTGTACGAGCAGTACTTC.

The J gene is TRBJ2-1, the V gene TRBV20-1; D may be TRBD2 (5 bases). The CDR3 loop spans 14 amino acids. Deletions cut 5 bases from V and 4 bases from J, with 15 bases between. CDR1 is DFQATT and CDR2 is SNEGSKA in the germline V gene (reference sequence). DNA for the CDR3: TGCAGTGCTGATATAACGGGGTTGTACAATGAGCAGTTCTTC. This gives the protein CSADITGLYNEQFF.

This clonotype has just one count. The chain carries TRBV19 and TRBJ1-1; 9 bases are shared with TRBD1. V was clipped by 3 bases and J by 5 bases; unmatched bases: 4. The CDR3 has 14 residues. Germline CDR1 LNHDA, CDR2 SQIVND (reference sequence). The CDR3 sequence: CASSIPGTGTEAFF. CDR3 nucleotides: TGTGCCAGTAGTATCCCTGGGACAGGGACTGAAGCTTTCTTT.

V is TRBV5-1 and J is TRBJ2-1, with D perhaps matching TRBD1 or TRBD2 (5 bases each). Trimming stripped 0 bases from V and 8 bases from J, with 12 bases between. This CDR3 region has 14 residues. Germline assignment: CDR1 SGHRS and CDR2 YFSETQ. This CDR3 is CASSLGGTLHEQFF. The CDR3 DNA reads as TGCGCCAGCAGCTTGGGAGGGACGCTCCATGAGCAGTTCTTC.

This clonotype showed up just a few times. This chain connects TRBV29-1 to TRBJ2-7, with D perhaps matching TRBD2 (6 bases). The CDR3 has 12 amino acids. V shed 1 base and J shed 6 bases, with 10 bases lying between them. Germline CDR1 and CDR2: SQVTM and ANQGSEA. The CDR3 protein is CSVEGRAAEQYF. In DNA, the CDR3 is TGCAGCGTTGAAGGGAGGGCCGCCGAGCAGTACTTC.

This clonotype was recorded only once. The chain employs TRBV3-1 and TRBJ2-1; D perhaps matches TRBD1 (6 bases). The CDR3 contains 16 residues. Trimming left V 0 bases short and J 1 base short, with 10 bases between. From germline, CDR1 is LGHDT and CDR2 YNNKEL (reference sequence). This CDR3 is CASSQDRTVSYNEQFF. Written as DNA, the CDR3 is TGTGCCAGCAGCCAAGATCGGACAGTTTCCTACAATGAGCAGTTCTTC.

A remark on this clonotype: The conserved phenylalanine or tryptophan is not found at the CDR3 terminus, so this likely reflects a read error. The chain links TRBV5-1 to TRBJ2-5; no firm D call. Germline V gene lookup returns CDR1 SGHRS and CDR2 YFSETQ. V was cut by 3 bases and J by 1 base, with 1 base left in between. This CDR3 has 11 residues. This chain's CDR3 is CASSSQETQYS. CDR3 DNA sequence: TGCGCCAGCAGCTCCCAAGAGACCCAGTACTCC.

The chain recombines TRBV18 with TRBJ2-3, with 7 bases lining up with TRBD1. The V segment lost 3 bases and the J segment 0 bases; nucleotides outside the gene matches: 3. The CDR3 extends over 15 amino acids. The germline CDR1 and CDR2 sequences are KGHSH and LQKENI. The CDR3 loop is CASSPGQRSTDTQYF. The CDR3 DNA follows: TGTGCCAGCTCACCGGGACAGAGAAGCACAGATACGCAGTATTTT.

CDR3 region: CATSRAPLRSSTQYF. The CDR3 DNA reads TGTGCCACCAGCAGAGCCCCCCTCAGGAGTAGTACGCAGTATTTT. This chain uses TRBV15 with TRBJ2-3; D is undetermined. Germline V gives CDR1 LNHNV, CDR2 YYDKDF (reference sequence). CDR3 length: 15 residues. Trimming shortened V by 1 base and J by 8 bases, and 16 bases separated the two germline ends.

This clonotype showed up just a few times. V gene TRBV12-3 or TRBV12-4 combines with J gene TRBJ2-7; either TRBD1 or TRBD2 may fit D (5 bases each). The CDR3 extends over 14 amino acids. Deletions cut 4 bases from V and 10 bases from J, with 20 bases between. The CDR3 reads CASSSGRTLRGQYF. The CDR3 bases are TGTGCCAGCAGTTCGGGACGGACCTTACGAGGACAGTACTTC.